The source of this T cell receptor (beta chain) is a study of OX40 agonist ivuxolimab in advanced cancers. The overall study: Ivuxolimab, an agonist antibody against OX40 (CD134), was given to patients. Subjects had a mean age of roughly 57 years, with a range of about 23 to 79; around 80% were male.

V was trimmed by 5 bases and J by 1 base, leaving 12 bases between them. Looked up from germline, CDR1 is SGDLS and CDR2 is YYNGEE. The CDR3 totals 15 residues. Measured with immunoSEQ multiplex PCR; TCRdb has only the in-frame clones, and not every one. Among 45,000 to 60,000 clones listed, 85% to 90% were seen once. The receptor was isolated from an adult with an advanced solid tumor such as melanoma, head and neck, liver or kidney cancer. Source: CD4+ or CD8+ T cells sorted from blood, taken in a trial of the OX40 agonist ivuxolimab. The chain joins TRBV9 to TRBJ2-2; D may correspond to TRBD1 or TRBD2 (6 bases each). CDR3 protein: CASRGGHMNTGELFF. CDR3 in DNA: TGTGCCAGCAGGGGGGGACACATGAACACCGGGGAGCTGTTTTTT.